This T cell receptor beta chain was captured in a study of shared clonotypes between healthy human individuals. This clone occurred many times. The sample has other DNA sequences that encode this CDR3 too. Naive CD8 cells comprised CD45RO-negative, CCR7-positively selected cells, excluding terminally differentiated effector memory CD45RA+ cells. The method was immunoSEQ multiplex PCR; TCRdb's version includes in-frame clones alone and lacks a portion of them. Of about 1,800,000 clones detected, around 96% appear once; the ten largest clones hold 0.95% to 1.5%. Sequencing was carried out using naive CD8+ T cells sorted from blood. The receptor was isolated from a man aged 18 to 35 in good health.

The DNA for the CDR3 is TGTGCCAGCAGCCATGGACAGGGGTTATCCTACGAGCAGTACTTC. This sequence encodes CASSHGQGLSYEQYF. The chain has TRBV7-2 and TRBJ2-7, with 9 bases that match TRBD1. V was pared by 5 bases and J by 1 base, with 6 bases of the junction left unmatched. The CDR3 covers 15 residues. Germline V gene sequence: CDR1 SGHTA, CDR2 FQGNSA.